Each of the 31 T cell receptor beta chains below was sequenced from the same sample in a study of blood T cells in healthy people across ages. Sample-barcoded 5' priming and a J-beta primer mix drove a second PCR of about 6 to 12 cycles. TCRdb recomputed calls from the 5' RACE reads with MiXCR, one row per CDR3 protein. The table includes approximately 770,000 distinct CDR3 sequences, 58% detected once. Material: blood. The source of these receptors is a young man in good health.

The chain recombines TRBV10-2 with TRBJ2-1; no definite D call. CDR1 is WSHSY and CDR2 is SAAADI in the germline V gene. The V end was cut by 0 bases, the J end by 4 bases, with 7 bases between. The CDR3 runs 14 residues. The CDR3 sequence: CASSESSVYNEQFF. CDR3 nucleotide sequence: TGCGCCAGCAGTGAGTCGTCAGTTTACAATGAGCAGTTCTTC.

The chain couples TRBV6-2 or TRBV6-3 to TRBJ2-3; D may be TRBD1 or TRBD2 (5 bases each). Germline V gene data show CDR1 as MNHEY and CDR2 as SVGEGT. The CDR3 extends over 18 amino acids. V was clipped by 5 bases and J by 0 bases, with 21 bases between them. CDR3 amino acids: CASSHYRTTRRSTDTQYF. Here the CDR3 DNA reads TGTGCCAGCAGTCACTATCGGACAACTCGGAGGAGCACAGATACGCAGTATTTT.

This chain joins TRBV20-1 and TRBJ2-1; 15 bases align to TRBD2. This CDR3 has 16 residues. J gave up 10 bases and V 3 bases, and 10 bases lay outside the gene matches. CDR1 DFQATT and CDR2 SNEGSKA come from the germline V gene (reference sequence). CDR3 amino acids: CSASPGTSGGSHEQFF. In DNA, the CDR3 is TGCAGTGCTAGTCCCGGGACTAGCGGGGGGTCCCACGAGCAGTTCTTC.

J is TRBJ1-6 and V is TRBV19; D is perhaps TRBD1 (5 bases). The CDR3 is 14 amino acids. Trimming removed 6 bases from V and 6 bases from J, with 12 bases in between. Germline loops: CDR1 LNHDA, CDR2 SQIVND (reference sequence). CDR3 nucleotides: TGTGCCAGTAGATCATCGGGACTTAATTCACCCCTCCACTTT. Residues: CASRSSGLNSPLHF.

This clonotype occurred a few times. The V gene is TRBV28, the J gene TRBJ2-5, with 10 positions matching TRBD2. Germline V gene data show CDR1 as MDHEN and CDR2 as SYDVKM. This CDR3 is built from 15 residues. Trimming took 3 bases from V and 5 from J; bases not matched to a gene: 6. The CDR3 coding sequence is TGTGCCAGCAGTTTGCGGAGCGGGAGGGCTGAGACCCAGTACTTC. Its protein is CASSLRSGRAETQYF.

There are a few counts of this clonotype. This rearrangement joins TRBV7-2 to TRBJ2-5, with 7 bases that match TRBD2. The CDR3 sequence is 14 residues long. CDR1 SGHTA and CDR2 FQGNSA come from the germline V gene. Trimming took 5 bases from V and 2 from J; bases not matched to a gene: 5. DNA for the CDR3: TGTGCCAGCAGCCGTAGCGGGCATCAAGAGACCCAGTACTTC. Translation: CASSRSGHQETQYF.

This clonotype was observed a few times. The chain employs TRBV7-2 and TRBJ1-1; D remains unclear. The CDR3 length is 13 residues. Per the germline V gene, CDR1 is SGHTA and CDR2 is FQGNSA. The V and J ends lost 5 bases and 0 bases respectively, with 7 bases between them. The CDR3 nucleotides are TGTGCCAGCAGCGGACCGTTGAACACTGAAGCTTTCTTT. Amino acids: CASSGPLNTEAFF.

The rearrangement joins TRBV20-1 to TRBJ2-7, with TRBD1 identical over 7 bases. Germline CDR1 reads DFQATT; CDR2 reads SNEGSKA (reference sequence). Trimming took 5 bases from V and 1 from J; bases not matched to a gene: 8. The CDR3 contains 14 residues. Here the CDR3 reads CSAQTPGQSYEQYF. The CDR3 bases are TGCAGTGCTCAAACACCGGGACAGTCCTACGAGCAGTACTTC.

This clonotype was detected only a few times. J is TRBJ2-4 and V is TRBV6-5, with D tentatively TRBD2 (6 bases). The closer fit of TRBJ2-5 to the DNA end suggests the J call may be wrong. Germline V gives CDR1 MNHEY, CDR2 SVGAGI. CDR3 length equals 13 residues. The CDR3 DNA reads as TGTGCCAGCAGTTATATCGCGGGGGAGACCCAGTACTTC. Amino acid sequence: CASSYIAGETQYF.

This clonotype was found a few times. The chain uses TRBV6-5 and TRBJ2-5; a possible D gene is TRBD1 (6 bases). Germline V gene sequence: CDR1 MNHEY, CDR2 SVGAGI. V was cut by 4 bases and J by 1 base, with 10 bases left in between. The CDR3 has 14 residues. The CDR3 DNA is TGTGCCAGCAGTTCCCTGACAGGCCAAGAGACCCAGTACTTC. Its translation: CASSSLTGQETQYF.

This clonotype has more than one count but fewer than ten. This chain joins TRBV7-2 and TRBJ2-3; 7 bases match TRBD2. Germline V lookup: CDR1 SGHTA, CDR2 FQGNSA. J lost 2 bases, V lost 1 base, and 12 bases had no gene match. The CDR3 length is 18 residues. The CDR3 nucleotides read TGTGCCAGCAGCTTAGGTGCTTCGGCTAGCGGCCTCACAGATACGCAGTATTTT. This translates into CASSLGASASGLTDTQYF. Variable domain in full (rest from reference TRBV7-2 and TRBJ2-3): GAGVSQSPSNKVTEKGKDVELRCDPISGHTALYWYRQSLGQGLEFLIYFQGNSAPDKSGLPSDRFSAERTGGSVSTLTIQRTQQEDSAVYLCASSLGASASGLTDTQYFGPGTRLTVL.

The chain's CDR3 is CASSYSGYGQNYGYTF. The CDR3 DNA is TGTGCCAGCAGTTACTCGGGCTACGGACAGAACTATGGCTACACCTTC. The chain has TRBV6-5 and TRBJ1-2, with D possibly being TRBD1 (6 bases). The CDR3 is 16 residues long. Germline CDR1 and CDR2: MNHEY and SVGAGI. V was pared by 0 bases and J by 2 bases, with 13 bases between.

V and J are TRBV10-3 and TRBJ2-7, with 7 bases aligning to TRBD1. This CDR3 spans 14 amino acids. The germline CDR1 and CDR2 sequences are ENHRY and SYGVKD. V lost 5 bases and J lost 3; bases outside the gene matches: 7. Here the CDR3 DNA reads TGTGCCATCAGTCGACAGGGTGGGGACTACGAGCAGTACTTC. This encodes CAISRQGGDYEQYF.

CDR3 residues: CASSQAPTYGELFF. The CDR3 region has the DNA TGTGCCAGCAGCCAAGCTCCGACTTATGGAGAGCTGTTTTTT. The chain employs TRBV14 and TRBJ2-2; D remains ambiguous. The V gene lost 1 base and the J gene lost 11 bases, with 14 bases spanning the gap. The CDR3 totals 14 residues. Germline CDR1 reads SGHDN; CDR2 reads FVKESK.

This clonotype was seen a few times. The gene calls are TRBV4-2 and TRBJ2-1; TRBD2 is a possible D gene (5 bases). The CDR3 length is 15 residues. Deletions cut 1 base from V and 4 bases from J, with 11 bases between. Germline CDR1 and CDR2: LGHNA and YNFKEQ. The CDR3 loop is CASSQGTDFYNEQFF. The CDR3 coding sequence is TGTGCCAGCAGCCAAGGGACTGACTTTTACAATGAGCAGTTCTTC.

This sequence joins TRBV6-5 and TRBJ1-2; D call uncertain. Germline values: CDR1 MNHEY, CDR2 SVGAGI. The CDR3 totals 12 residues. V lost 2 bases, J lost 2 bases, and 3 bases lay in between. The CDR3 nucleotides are TGTGCCAGCAGTTACGCAAACTATGGCTACACCTTC. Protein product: CASSYANYGYTF.

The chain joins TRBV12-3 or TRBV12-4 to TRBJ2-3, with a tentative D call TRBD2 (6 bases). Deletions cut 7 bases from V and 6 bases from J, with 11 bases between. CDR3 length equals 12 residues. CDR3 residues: CASMRGTDTQYF. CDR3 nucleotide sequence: TGTGCCAGCATGCGGGGTACCGATACGCAGTATTTT.

The CDR3 nucleotides are TGTGCCAGCAGCCAAGAAATCCGCGCAGCGGGGGGGTCCCACGAGCAGTACTTC. Translation gives CASSQEIRAAGGSHEQYF. V gene TRBV4-2 combines with J gene TRBJ2-7; 10 nucleotides align to TRBD2. V lost 0 bases to trimming and J lost 5 bases; unmatched junction nucleotides: 13. The CDR3 has 18 residues. Per the germline V gene, CDR1 is LGHNA and CDR2 is YNFKEQ.

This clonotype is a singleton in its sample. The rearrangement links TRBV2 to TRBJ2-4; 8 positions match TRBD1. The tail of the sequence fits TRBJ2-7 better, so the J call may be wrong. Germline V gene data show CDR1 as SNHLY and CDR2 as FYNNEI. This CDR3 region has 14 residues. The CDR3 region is CASSLQGAAYEQYF. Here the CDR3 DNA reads TGTGCCAGCAGTCTCCAGGGGGCAGCGTACGAGCAGTACTTC.

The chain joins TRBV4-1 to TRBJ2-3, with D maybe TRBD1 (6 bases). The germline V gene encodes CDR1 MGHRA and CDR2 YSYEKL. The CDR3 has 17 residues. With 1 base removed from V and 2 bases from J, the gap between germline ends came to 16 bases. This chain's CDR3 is CASSQGVGVGATDTQYF. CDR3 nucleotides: TGCGCCAGCAGCCAAGGGGTTGGAGTGGGGGCCACAGATACGCAGTATTTT.

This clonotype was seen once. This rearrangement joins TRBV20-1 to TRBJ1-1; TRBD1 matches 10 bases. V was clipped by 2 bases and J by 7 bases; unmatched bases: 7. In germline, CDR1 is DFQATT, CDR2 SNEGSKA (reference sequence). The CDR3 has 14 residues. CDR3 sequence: CSARPGQGMNEAFF. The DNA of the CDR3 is TGCAGTGCTAGACCGGGACAGGGGATGAATGAAGCTTTCTTT.

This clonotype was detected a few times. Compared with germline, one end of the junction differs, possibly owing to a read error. The CDR3 region has the DNA TGCAGTGCCGAGAGCAACTATGGCTACACCTTT. This translates into CSAESNYGYTF. The V gene is TRBV20-1, the J gene TRBJ1-2; D gene uncertain. The CDR3 is 11 amino acids. CDR1 is DFQATT and CDR2 is SNEGSKA in the germline V gene (reference sequence).

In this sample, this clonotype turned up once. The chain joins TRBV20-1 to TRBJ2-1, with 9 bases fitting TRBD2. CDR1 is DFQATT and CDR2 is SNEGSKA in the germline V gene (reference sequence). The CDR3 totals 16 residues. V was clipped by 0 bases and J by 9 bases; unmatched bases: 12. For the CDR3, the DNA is TGCAGTGCTAGAGATGTCAGGCCTAGCGGGATCTGTGAGCAGTTCTTC. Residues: CSARDVRPSGICEQFF.

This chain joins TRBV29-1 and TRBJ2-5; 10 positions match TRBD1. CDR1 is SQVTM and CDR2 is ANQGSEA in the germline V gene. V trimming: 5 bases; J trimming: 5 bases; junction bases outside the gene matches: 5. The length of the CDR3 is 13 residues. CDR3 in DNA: TGCAGCGTTCCCTGGACAGGGGGTGAGACCCAGTACTTC. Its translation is CSVPWTGGETQYF.

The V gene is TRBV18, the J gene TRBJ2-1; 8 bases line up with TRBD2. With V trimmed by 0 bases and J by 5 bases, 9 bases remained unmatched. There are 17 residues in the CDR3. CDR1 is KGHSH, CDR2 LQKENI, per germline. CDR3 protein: CASSPPLSGGANNEQFF. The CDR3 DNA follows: TGTGCCAGCTCACCACCGCTAAGCGGGGGAGCCAACAATGAGCAGTTCTTC.

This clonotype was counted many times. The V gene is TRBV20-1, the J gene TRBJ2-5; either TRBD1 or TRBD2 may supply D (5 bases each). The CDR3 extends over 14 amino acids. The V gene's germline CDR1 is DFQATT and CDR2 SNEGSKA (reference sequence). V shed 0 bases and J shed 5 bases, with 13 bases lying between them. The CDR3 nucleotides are TGCAGTGCTAGAGATTTGAGGGGCCGGGAGACCCAGTACTTC. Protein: CSARDLRGRETQYF.

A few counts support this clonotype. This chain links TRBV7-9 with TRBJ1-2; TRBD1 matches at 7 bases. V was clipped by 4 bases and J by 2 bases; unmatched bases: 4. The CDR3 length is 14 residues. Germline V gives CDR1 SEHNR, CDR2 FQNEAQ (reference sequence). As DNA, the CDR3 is TGTGCCAGCAGCTCTCAGGACAGGAACTATGGCTACACCTTC. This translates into CASSSQDRNYGYTF.

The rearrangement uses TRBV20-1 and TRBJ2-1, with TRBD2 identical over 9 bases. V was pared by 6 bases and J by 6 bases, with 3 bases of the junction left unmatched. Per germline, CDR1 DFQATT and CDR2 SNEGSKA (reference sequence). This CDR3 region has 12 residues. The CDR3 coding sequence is TGCAGTGCGGCGGGGGGGATCAATGAGCAGTTCTTC. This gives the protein CSAAGGINEQFF.

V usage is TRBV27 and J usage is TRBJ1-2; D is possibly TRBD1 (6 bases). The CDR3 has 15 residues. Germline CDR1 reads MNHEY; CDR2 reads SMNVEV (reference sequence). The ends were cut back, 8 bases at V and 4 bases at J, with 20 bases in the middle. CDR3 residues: CASGQPSHLGYGYTF. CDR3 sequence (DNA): TGTGCCAGCGGACAGCCATCCCATCTAGGCTATGGCTACACCTTC.

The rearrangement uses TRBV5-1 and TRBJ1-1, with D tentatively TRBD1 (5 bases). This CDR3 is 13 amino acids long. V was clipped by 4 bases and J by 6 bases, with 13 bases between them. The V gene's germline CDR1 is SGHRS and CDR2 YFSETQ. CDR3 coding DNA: TGCGCCAGCAGCCGAGGGGAGAAGTCTGAAGCTTTCTTT. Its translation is CASSRGEKSEAFF.

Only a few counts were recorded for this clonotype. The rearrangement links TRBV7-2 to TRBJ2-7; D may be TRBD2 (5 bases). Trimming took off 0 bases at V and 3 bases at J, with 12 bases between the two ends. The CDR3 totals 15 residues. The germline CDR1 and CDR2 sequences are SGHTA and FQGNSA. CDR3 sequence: CASSLADYSLYEQYF. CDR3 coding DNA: TGTGCCAGCAGCTTAGCCGACTACTCCCTCTACGAGCAGTACTTC.